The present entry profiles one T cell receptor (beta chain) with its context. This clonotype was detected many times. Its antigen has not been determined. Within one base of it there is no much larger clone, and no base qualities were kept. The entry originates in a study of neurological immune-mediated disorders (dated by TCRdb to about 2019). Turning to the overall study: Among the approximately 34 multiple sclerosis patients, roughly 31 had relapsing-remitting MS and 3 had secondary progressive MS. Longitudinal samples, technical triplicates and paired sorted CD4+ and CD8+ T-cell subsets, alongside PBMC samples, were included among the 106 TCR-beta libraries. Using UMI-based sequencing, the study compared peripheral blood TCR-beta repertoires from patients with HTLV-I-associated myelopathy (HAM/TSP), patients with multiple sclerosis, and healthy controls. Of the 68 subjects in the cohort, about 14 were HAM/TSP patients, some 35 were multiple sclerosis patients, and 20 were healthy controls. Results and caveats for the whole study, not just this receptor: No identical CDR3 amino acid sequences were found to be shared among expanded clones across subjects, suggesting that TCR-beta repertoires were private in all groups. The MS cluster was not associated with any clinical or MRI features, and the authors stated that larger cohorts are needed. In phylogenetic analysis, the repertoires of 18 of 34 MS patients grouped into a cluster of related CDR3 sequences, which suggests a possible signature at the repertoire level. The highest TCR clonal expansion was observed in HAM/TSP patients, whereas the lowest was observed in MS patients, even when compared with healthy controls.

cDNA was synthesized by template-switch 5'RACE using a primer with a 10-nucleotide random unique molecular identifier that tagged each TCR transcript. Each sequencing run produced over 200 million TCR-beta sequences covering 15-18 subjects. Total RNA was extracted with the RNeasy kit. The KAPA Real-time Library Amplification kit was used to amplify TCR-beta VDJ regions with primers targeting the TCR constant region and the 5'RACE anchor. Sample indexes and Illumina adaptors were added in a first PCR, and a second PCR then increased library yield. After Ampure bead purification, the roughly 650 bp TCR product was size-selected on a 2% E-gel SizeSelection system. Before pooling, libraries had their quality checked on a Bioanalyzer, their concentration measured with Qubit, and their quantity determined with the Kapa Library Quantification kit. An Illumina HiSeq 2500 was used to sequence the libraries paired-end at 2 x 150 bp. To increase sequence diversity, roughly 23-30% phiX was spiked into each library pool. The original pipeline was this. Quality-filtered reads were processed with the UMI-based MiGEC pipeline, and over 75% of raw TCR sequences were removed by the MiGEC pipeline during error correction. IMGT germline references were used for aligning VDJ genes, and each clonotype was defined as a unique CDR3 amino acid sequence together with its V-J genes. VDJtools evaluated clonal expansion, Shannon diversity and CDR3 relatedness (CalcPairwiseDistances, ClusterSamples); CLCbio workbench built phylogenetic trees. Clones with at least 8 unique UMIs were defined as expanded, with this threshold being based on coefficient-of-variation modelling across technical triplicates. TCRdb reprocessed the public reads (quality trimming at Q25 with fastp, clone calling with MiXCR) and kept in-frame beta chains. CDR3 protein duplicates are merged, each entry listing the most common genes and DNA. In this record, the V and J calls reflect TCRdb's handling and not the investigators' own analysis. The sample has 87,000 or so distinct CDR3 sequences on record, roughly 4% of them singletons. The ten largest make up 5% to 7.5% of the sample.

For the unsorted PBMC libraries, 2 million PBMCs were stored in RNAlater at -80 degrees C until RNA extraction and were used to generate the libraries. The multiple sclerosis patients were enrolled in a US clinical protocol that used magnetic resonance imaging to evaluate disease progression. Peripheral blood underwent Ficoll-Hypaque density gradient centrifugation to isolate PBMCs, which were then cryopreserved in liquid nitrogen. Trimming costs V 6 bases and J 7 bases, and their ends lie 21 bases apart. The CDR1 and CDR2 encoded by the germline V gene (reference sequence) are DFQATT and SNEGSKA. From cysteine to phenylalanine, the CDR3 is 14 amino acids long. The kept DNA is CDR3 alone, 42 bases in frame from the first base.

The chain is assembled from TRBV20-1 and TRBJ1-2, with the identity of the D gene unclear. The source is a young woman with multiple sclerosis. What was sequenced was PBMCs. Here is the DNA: TGCAGTGCAAAAAACGACGGGAGCGCGGGTGGCTACACCTTC. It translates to CSAKNDGSAGGYTF.